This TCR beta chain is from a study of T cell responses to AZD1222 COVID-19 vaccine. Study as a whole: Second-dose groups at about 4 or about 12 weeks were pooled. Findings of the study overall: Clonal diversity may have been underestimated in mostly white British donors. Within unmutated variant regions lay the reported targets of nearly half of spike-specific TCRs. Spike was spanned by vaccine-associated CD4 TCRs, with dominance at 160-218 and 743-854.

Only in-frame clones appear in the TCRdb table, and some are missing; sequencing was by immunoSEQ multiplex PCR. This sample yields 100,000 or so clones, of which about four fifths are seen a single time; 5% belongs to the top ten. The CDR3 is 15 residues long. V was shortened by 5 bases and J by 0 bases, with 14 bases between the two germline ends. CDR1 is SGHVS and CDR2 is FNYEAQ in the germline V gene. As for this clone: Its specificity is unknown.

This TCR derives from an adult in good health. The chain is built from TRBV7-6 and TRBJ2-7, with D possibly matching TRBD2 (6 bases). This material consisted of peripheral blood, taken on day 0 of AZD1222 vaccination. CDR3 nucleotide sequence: TGTGCCAGCAGCCCGGTAGTGGACTACTCCTACGAGCAGTACTTC. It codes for CASSPVVDYSYEQYF. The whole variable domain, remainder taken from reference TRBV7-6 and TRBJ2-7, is GAGVSQSPRYKVTKRGQDVALRCDPISGHVSLYWYRQALGQGPEFLTYFNYEAQQDKSGLPNDRFSAERPEGSISTLTIQRTEQRDSAMYRCASSPVVDYSYEQYFGPGTRLTVT.